The source of this T cell receptor beta chain is a study of CD8+ T cells in alopecia areata. This clone was observed at least ten times. Mouse gene names apply. The CDR3 goes on 4 residues after the read ends, and that part is filled in from the germline J gene. Extraction and reverse transcription of RNA yielded cDNA as the sequencing template. The repertoire was sequenced with immunoSEQ multiplex PCR; TCRdb's copy has only in-frame clones and lacks some. The sample contains around 100,000 clones, none of them singletons. Trimming cost V 3 bases and J 2 bases; bases outside gene matches: 4. The CDR3 extends over 16 amino acids. Germline assignment: CDR1 NNHDY and CDR2 SYVADS.

The V and J genes are TRBV13-3 and TRBJ2-1; the match to TRBD2 covers 11 bases. The TCR sequence derives from a C3H/HeJ mouse with alopecia areata. This line is of MHC haplotype H2-k. Sequenced: lesional skin. This chain's CDR3 is CASSVTGGDDYAEQFF. The part of the CDR3 DNA that was read is TGTGCCAGCAGTGTGACTGGGGGGGATGACTATGCT.